This T cell receptor (beta chain) is from a study of regulatory T cells in long-lasting Graves disease. Sample time point: newly diagnosed GD, antithyroid drugs for less than 3 months. The TCR library used RNA extracted from PBMCs. Combining iRepertoire HTBI primers with Arm-PCR of CDR3 regions, the authors built TCR beta libraries. Using its own MiXCR run on the multiplex PCR reads, TCRdb lists one record per CDR3 protein. The profile shows 580,000 or so distinct CDR3 sequences, 15% to 20% of them singletons. With regard to this clonotype: Its antigen is unknown.

Study outcomes and limitations: The study found lower TCR diversity in persistent Graves' patients than in newly diagnosed ones.

Germline CDR1 SNHLY, CDR2 FYNNEI. Germline trimming cut 7 bases from V and 2 bases from J; bases unmatched to any gene: 4. The CDR3 is made up of 14 amino acids. The data were also submitted as part of a second study, on T cells in Graves' hyperthyroidism and ophthalmopathy. As that study records: Calling Graves' hyperthyroidism stable meant ophthalmopathy did not progress within 18 months.

The chain employs TRBV2 and TRBJ2-5; 10 positions match TRBD2. The starting material was peripheral blood mononuclear cells (PBMCs), obtained at new diagnosis, from a patient treated with antithyroid drugs. This TCR was sampled from a man between 18 and 29 years old with Graves disease. In DNA form, the CDR3 reads TGTGCCAGCATCGAGACTAGCGGGCAAGAGACCCAGTACTTC. This translates into CASIETSGQETQYF.